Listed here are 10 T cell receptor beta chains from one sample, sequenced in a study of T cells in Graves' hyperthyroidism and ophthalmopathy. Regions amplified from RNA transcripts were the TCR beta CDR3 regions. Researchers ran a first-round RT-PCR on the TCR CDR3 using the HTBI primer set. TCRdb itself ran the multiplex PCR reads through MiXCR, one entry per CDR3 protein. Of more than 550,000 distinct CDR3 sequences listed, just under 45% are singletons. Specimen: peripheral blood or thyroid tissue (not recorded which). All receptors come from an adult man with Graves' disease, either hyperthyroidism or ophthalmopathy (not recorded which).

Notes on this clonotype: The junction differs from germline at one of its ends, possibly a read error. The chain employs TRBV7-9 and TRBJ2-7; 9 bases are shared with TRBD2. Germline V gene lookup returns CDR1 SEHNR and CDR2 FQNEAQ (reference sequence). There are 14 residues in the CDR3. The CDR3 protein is CASSQVAGEGEQYF. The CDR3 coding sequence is TGCGCCAGCAGCCAGGTAGCGGGGGAGGGCGAGCAGTACTTC.

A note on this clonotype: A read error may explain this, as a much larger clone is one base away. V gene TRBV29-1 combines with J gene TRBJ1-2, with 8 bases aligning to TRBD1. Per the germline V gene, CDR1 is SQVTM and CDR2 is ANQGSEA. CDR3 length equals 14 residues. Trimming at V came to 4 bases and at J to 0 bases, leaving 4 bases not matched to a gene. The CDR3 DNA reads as TGCAGCGTTGGTGGACAGGGTTCTAACTATGGCTACACCTTC. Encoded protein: CSVGGQGSNYGYTF.

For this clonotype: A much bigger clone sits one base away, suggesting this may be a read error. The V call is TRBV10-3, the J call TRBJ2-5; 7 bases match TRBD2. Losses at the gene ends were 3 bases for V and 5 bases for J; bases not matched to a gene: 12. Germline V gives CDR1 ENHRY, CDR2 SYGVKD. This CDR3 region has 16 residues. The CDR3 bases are TGTGCCATCAGTGATTCCGGACTAGGTTCTGGGGAGACCCAGTACTTC. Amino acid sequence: CAISDSGLGSGETQYF.

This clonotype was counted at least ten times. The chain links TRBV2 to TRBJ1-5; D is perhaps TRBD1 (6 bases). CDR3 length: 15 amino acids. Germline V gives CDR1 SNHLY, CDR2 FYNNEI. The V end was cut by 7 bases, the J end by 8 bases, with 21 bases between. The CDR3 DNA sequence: TGTGCCAGCACCGGGGGCGCCAGTTCAATCAAGCCCCAGCATTTT. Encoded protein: CASTGGASSIKPQHF. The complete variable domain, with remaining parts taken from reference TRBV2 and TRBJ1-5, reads EPEVTQTPSHQVTQMGQEVILRCVPISNHLYFYWYRQILGQKVEFLVSFYNNEISEKSEIFDDQFSVERPDGSNFTLKIRSTKLEDSAMYFCASTGGASSIKPQHFGDGTRLSIL.

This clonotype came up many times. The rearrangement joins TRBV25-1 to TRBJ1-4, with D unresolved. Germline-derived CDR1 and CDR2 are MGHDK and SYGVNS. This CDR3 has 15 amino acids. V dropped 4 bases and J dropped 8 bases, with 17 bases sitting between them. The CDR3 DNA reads TGTGCCAGCAGTGTCGACACCCGAACGGGCGAAAAACTGTTTTTT. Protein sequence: CASSVDTRTGEKLFF.

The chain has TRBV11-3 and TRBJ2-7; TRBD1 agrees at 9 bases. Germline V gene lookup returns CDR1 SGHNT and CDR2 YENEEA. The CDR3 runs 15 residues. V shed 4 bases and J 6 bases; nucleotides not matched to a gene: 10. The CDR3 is CASSSGTGRMSEQYF. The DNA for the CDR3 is TGTGCCAGCAGCTCGGGGACAGGGAGGATGAGCGAGCAGTACTTC.

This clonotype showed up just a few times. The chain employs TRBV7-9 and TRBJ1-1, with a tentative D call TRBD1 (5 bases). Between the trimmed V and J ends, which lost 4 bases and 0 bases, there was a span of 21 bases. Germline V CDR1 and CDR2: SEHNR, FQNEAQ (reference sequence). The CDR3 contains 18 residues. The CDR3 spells CASSSSRRGEHLNTEAFF. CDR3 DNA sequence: TGTGCCAGCAGCTCCAGTCGGAGGGGCGAGCATTTGAACACTGAAGCTTTCTTT.

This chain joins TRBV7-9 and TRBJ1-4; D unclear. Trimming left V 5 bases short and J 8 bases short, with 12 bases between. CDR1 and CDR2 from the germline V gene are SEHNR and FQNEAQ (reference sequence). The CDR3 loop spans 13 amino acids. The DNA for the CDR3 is TGTGCCAGCAGCGTGGGTTTGGGCGAAAAACTGTTTTTT. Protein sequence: CASSVGLGEKLFF.

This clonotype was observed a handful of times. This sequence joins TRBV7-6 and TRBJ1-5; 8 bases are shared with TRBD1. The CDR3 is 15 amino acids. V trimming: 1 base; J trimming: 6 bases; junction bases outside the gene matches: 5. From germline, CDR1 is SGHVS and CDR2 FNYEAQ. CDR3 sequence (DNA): TGTGCCAGCAGCTTAGAGGCAGGGGGCATTCAGCCCCAGCATTTT. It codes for CASSLEAGGIQPQHF.

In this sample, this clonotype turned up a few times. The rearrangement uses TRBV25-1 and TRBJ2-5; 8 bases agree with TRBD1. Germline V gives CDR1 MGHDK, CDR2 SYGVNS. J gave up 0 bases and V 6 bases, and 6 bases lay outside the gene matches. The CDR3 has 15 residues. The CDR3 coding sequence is TGTGCCAGCAGCTTGACAGGGGCAGACCAAGAGACCCAGTACTTC. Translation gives CASSLTGADQETQYF.